The T cell receptor beta chain described here comes from a study of cytomegalovirus exposure and HLA in healthy donors. In the PCR, 60 Vbeta and 13 Jbeta primers were used. This table comes from immunoSEQ multiplex PCR, and its TCRdb copy is limited to in-frame clones, with some not included. The top ten clones hold around 7.1% of a sample with approximately 140,000 clones, about 60% of them seen once. The CDR3 has 15 amino acids. Trimming at V came to 4 bases and at J to 4 bases, leaving 7 bases not matched to a gene. Germline CDR1 SGHNT, CDR2 YYREEE (reference sequence). The chain has TRBV5-4 and TRBJ2-7, with TRBD2 matching over 11 bases. Material for sequencing was PBMCs. The TCR comes from a woman aged 55-70 years in good health and CMV-seropositive. The CDR3 loop reads CASSDKTSGGYEQYF. Written as DNA, the CDR3 is TGTGCCAGCAGCGACAAAACTAGCGGGGGTTACGAGCAGTACTTC.